The clone carrying this T cell receptor beta chain was detected many times. The antigen remains unidentified. The source material, RNA transcripts, was used to amplify TCR beta CDR3 regions. RT-PCR in the first round (using the HTBI primer set) targeted the TCR CDR3. TCRdb processed the multiplex PCR reads anew with MiXCR; each CDR3 protein has one entry. Of about 500,000 distinct CDR3 sequences in the sample, 40% to 50% are singletons; the top ten hold around two fifths. CDR1 is MGHDK and CDR2 is SYGVNS in the germline V gene. Trimming removed 0 bases from V and 8 bases from J; junction bases left unmatched: 23. The CDR3 covers 20 residues. These data are taken from a study of T cells in Graves' hyperthyroidism and ophthalmopathy. Study-level results: Median prediction lead before ophthalmopathy onset was 5.5 to 7 months with the model.

This clonotype was obtained from an adult woman with Graves' disease, either hyperthyroidism or ophthalmopathy (not recorded which). The chain couples TRBV25-1 to TRBJ2-5; TRBD2 matches 8 bases. The sample was peripheral blood or thyroid tissue (not recorded which). In DNA form, the CDR3 reads TGTGCCAGCAGTGAATACCCAGAGCGGGAGAGAGGGGGTATGTGGTATACCCAGTACTTC. Its translation: CASSEYPERERGGMWYTQYF.